A selection of T cell receptor beta chains follows, all from one sample in a study of CD8 T cells in ankylosing spondylitis. Each CDR3 protein is one row after TCRdb ran MiXCR on the 5' RACE reads. The sample includes around 480,000 distinct CDR3 sequences, 17% of them seen just once. The specimen was blood, either unsorted or a sorted T cell fraction (not recorded which). The receptors originated from a male donor with ankylosing spondylitis. Both conserved end residues are part of each CDR3. D genes are given only for firm matches. Some rows mark clone size as missing; the rest say once, few, many or name a class of expanded clone.

V	J	size	D	CDR3	DNA
TRBV4-1	TRBJ2-7	few	-	CASSTRPRQSYEQYF	TGCGCCAGCAGCACCAGACCAAGACAGTCCTACGAGCAGTACTTC
TRBV9	TRBJ2-3	-	-	CASTKRGGAADTQYF	TGTGCCAGCACTAAAAGAGGGGGGGCGGCAGATACGCAGTATTTT
TRBV7-8	TRBJ2-1	-	TRBD2	CASSLAGIAGGHEQFF	TGTGCCAGCAGCTTAGCGGGGATAGCGGGGGGGCATGAGCAGTTCTTC
TRBV12-3/TRBV12-4	TRBJ2-7	-	-	CASRLGRGVAVQSYF	TGTGCCAGCAGGTTAGGTAGGGGTGTGGCAGTTCAGTCGTACTTC
TRBV2	TRBJ1-5	few	TRBD1	CASSGGKLGQGRNQPQHF	TGTGCCAGCAGTGGAGGCAAACTGGGACAGGGCCGCAATCAGCCCCAGCATTTT
TRBV29-1	TRBJ2-7	-	-	CSVEDLRGGTYEQYF	TGCAGCGTTGAAGATCTACGAGGGGGAACCTACGAGCAGTACTTC
TRBV20-1	TRBJ1-1	few	TRBD1	CSANGQVPGTEAFF	TGCAGTGCCAACGGACAGGTTCCGGGGACTGAAGCTTTCTTT
TRBV2	TRBJ2-1	-	-	CASSPDGSGQQFF	TGTGCCAGCAGCCCCGATGGCTCCGGACAGCAGTTCTTC
TRBV5-5	TRBJ2-3	few	TRBD2	CASSLTGLAGLTDTQYF	TGTGCCAGCAGCTTAACGGGACTAGCGGGGTTGACAGATACGCAGTATTTT
TRBV6-1	TRBJ2-7	few	TRBD1	CASSERTGGIGEQYF	TGTGCCAGCAGCGAACGGACAGGTGGGATTGGGGAGCAGTACTTC
TRBV20-1	TRBJ2-4	-	TRBD1	CSASGQWGAKNIQYF	TGCAGTGCATCGGGACAGTGGGGGGCCAAAAACATTCAGTACTTC
TRBV6-1	TRBJ2-7	few	-	CASKRGPGSYEQYF	TGTGCCAGCAAACGGGGCCCAGGGTCCTACGAGCAGTACTTC
TRBV18	TRBJ2-1	few	TRBD1	CASSPDRANNEQFF	TGTGCCAGCTCGCCGGACAGGGCCAACAATGAGCAGTTCTTC
TRBV6-2/TRBV6-3	TRBJ2-7	few	TRBD1	CASKGDSRSYEQYF	TGTGCCAGCAAAGGGGACAGCCGCTCCTACGAGCAGTACTTC
TRBV7-9	TRBJ2-1	few	TRBD2	CASSESGRSGEQFF	TGTGCCAGCAGCGAAAGCGGGAGATCTGGTGAGCAGTTCTTC
TRBV6-5	TRBJ2-1	-	TRBD1	CASSYSISGDSEQFF	TGTGCCAGCAGTTACTCGATATCAGGGGACAGTGAGCAGTTCTTC
TRBV9	TRBJ1-6	few	TRBD1	CASSTGQGLRGNSPLHF	TGTGCCAGCAGCACCGGACAGGGGTTGCGGGGTAATTCACCCCTCCACTTT
TRBV7-2	TRBJ1-1	few	-	CASSLVGGGGTEAFF	TGTGCCAGCAGCTTAGTTGGGGGAGGGGGCACTGAAGCTTTCTTT
TRBV7-2	TRBJ2-5	-	TRBD2	CASTYGSGGWETQYF	TGTGCCAGCACATACGGGTCCGGGGGGTGGGAGACCCAGTACTTC
TRBV5-1	TRBJ2-6	few	-	CASSLVPDRASGANVLTF	TGCGCCAGCAGCTTGGTCCCAGATCGAGCGTCTGGGGCCAACGTCCTGACTTTC
TRBV18	TRBJ2-1	few	TRBD2	CASSPGGLVNNEQFF	TGTGCCAGCTCACCAGGGGGACTAGTCAACAATGAGCAGTTCTTC
TRBV2	TRBJ1-1	-	-	CASSDSRLNTEAFF	TGTGCCAGCAGTGATAGCAGACTGAACACTGAAGCTTTCTTT
TRBV27	TRBJ2-3	-	TRBD1	CASSFQGTALFGDTQYF	TGTGCCAGCAGTTTCCAAGGGACAGCCCTTTTCGGGGATACGCAGTATTTT
TRBV7-2	TRBJ1-6	-	TRBD1	CASAATGGGSPLHF	TGTGCCAGCGCCGCGACAGGGGGCGGTTCACCCCTCCACTTT
TRBV11-2	TRBJ2-2	-	TRBD2	CASSPRPWLAGAGELFF	TGTGCCAGCAGCCCTAGACCTTGGCTAGCGGGAGCCGGGGAGCTGTTTTTT
TRBV15	TRBJ2-7	-	-	CATSRDPVTYEQYF	TGTGCCACCAGCAGAGATCCGGTAACCTACGAGCAGTACTTC
TRBV12-3/TRBV12-4	TRBJ1-3	few	-	CASGGGGNGNTIYF	TGTGCCAGCGGAGGCGGGGGAAATGGAAACACCATATATTTT
TRBV11-1	TRBJ2-1	few	TRBD1	CASRRSVGQGVNNEQFF	TGTGCCAGCAGGCGCAGCGTGGGACAGGGGGTTAACAATGAGCAGTTCTTC
TRBV11-2	TRBJ2-1	few	TRBD2	CASSLEPWGGPLKNEQFF	TGTGCCAGCAGCTTAGAGCCTTGGGGGGGACCCCTCAAAAATGAGCAGTTCTTC
TRBV4-1	TRBJ2-3	-	-	CASSQTYGTPKGDTQYF	TGCGCCAGCAGCCAGACTTACGGGACGCCCAAGGGAGATACGCAGTATTTT
TRBV11-2	TRBJ2-7	-	-	CASSLSGHYEQYF	TGTGCCAGCAGCTTATCGGGCCACTACGAGCAGTACTTC
TRBV5-1	TRBJ2-7	few	-	CASSFASYEQYF	TGCGCCAGCAGCTTTGCCTCCTACGAGCAGTACTTC
TRBV11-2	TRBJ1-2	few	-	CASSRDGTANYGYTF	TGTGCCAGCAGCCGGGACGGTACGGCTAACTATGGCTACACCTTC
TRBV5-5	TRBJ2-1	few	TRBD1	CASSLVQGANSIF	TGTGCCAGCAGCTTGGTACAGGGGGCGAATAGTATCTTC
TRBV12-3/TRBV12-4	TRBJ1-6	-	TRBD1	CASSRTGSSSPLHF	TGTGCCAGCAGCCGGACAGGGTCTAGTTCACCCCTCCACTTT
TRBV2	TRBJ1-4	few	TRBD1	CASNGNRGNNEKLFF	TGTGCCAGCAACGGAAACAGGGGGAACAATGAAAAACTGTTTTTT
TRBV6-2/TRBV6-3	TRBJ2-5	few	TRBD2	CASRTSGRALETQYF	TGTGCCAGCCGGACTAGCGGGAGGGCCCTGGAGACCCAGTACTTC
TRBV5-1	TRBJ2-1	many	-	CASTLGVSSYNEQFF	TGCGCCAGCACACTCGGGGTGAGCTCCTACAATGAGCAGTTCTTC
TRBV6-1	TRBJ1-1	-	TRBD1	CASSPIKGQGNTEAFF	TGTGCCAGCAGTCCAATCAAGGGACAGGGAAACACTGAAGCTTTCTTT
TRBV5-8	TRBJ1-1	few	-	CASSLTGINTEAFF	TGTGCCAGCAGCTTGACAGGGATCAACACTGAAGCTTTCTTT
TRBV29-1	TRBJ1-1	-	TRBD1	CSAGQGPNTEAFF	TGCAGCGCTGGACAGGGCCCGAACACTGAAGCTTTCTTT
TRBV5-1	TRBJ2-7	-	TRBD1	CASSSPAGQGAIEQYF	TGCGCCAGCAGCTCCCCCGCGGGACAGGGGGCAATCGAGCAGTACTTC
TRBV11-2	TRBJ2-1	-	-	CASSFRPSGSYNEQFF	TGTGCCAGCAGCTTCCGCCCGAGCGGTAGCTACAATGAGCAGTTCTTC
TRBV12-3/TRBV12-4	TRBJ1-5	many	-	CASSLFTASPNQPQHF	TGTGCCAGCAGTTTATTTACAGCCTCCCCCAATCAGCCCCAGCATTTT
TRBV7-8	TRBJ1-1	-	TRBD1	CASSPRQGRMNTEAFF	TGTGCCAGCAGCCCTCGACAGGGGAGGATGAACACTGAAGCTTTCTTT
TRBV5-6	TRBJ2-1	-	-	CASSFGSSVRNNEQFF	TGTGCCAGCAGCTTCGGGTCCTCGGTTCGGAACAATGAGCAGTTCTTC